This T cell receptor beta chain appears in the sequencing data of a study of cytomegalovirus exposure and HLA in healthy donors. Measured with immunoSEQ multiplex PCR; TCRdb has only the in-frame clones, and not every one. Of some 250,000 clones listed, around 90% are singletons. The CDR3 totals 12 residues. Germline V CDR1 and CDR2: SQVTM, ANQGSEA. V was pared by 3 bases and J by 2 bases, with 8 bases between. The chain employs TRBV29-1 and TRBJ2-7; D not certain. The clonotype comes from a young woman in good health and CMV-seronegative. The specimen was PBMCs. CDR3 nucleotide sequence: TGCAGCGTTGAGGAGAAAGCCTACGAGCAGTACTTC. Its protein product is CSVEEKAYEQYF.